This T cell receptor (beta chain) was found in a study of blood T cells in healthy people across ages. This clonotype came up a few times. Antigen specificity is unknown. The CDR3 runs to 16 residues. Germline V gives CDR1 SGHVS, CDR2 FNYEAQ. With V trimmed by 5 bases and J by 2 bases, 9 bases remained unmatched. A second roughly 6 to 12 cycle PCR used barcoded and J-beta primers. Samples each returned at least 2.5 million CDR3-containing paired-end reads. TCRdb reprocessed the 5' RACE reads with MiXCR, giving one entry per CDR3 protein. The repertoire holds about 1,000,000 distinct CDR3 sequences, with 35% to 50% as singletons. Study-wide results and limits: Diversity estimates from one million T cells were considered underestimates.

The rearrangement links TRBV7-6 to TRBJ2-1, with 7 positions matching TRBD1. The sequence came from a woman aged 55-75 years in good health. Material: blood. Here the CDR3 reads CASSPRTGETYNEQFF. The CDR3 DNA is TGTGCCAGCAGCCCACGGACAGGAGAGACCTACAATGAGCAGTTCTTC.